The text below deals with one T cell receptor (beta chain). It has no known antigen specificity. No base quality values were provided; no much bigger clone lies one nucleotide off. The CDR3 starts with the cysteine, ends with the phenylalanine, and has 17 residues. Of the read, only the CDR3 DNA is kept; its 51 bases are in frame from base 1. Compared with germline, V lacks 4 bases and J lacks 7 bases; bases without a gene match: 14. CDR1 and CDR2 are drawn from the germline V gene (reference sequence): LNHDA, SQIVND. This sample was taken from a study of blood T cell repertoires in COVID-19 (dated by TCRdb to 2019 to 2021). Looking at the study overall: Samples from collaborators originated in the United States, Italy and Spain and spanned both the acute and convalescent phases of COVID-19. The prospective study material was composed of cDNA or gDNA derived from T cells, B-cell-depleted T cells, or PBMCs. The dataset comprised deeply sampled blood TCRbeta repertoires from subjects exposed to, actively infected with, or recovered from COVID-19. A freely available public database, intended as a resource for researchers studying the immune response to SARS-CoV-2, is where the repertoires were released. Samples came from the ongoing ImmuneRACE study (first 160 participants) plus 1,254 subjects from 6 global collaborators. Sample metadata almost always included a de-identified subject ID, COVID-19 status, age in years and sex. Where available, HLA class I and class II types were obtained from metadata supplied by the sample provider rather than from assay-based typing.

Beyond this particular receptor, the publication reports: The amount of clinical and demographic metadata varied by source and participant and was provided uncurated.

In the prospective study, participants were roughly 18 to 95 years old, resided in about two dozen geographic areas of the United States, and were enrolled through a virtual design. Cohort assignment in the prospective study relied on participant-reported clinical history from a screening survey and a study questionnaire. In the prospective study, mobile phlebotomists collected whole blood, serum and a nasopharyngeal or oropharyngeal swab from each participant. Over a roughly 2-month period, participants in the prospective study had the option of providing additional blood draws and questionnaires. Before DNA extraction, prospective study blood samples were shipped either frozen or at room temperature. TCRbeta CDR3 regions were amplified from genomic DNA using the immunoSEQ Assay, a bias-controlled multiplex PCR. The source study handled its data this way. Nucleated cell counts per sample were estimated from amplification of reference gene primers within the assay. To quantify the absolute abundance of each unique TCRbeta CDR3 rearrangement, sequence reads were collapsed and filtered. For each sample, productive Simpson clonality was calculated as the square root of Simpson's diversity index across productive rearrangements. The table comes from immuneACCESS by way of TCRdb, which keeps in-frame sequences with V and J called. Part of the clones is missing from these tables; in studies checked, under half for an unresolved V gene and the rest for unknown reasons. That table gives V, J and clone size, and the DNA gave D and trimming. This sample gives 400,000 or so clones in total; roughly 86% of them show up just once. Roughly 2% of the sample goes to the ten largest clones.

Rearrangement joined TRBV19 to TRBJ1-5, and TRBD1 matches 9 of the central bases. Sequencing was carried out using PBMCs or T cells enriched from blood (not recorded which). The clonotype comes from a woman aged 40 to 55 with acute COVID-19. The sequenced DNA: TGTGCCAGTAGTAGAACAGGGGGCGCTACCTTGGGGCAGCCCCAGCATTTT. Its protein reads: CASSRTGGATLGQPQHF.